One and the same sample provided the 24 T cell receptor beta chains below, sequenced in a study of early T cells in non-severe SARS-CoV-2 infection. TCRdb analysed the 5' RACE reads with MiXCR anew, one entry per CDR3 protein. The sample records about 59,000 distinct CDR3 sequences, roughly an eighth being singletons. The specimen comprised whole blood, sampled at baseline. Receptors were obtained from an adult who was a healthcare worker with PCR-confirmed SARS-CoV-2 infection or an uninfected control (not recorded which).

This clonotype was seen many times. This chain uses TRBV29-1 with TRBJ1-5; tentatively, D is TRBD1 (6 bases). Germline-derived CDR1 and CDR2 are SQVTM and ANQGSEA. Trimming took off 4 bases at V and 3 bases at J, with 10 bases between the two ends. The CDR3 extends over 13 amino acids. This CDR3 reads CSVGGGHNQPQHF. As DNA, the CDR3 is TGCAGCGTTGGAGGGGGACACAATCAGCCCCAGCATTTT. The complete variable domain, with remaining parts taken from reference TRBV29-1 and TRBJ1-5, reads SAVISQKPSRDICQRGTSLTIQCQVDSQVTMMFWYRQQPGQSLTLIATANQGSEATYESGFVIDKFPISRPNLTFSTLTVSNMSPEDSSIYLCSVGGGHNQPQHFGDGTRLSIL.

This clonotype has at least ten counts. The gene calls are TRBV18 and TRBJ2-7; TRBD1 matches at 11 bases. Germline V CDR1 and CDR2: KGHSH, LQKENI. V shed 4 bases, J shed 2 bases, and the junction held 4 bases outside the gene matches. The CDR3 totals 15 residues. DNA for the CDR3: TGTGCCAGCTCACTGGGACAGGGGGAGACCTACGAGCAGTACTTC. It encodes CASSLGQGETYEQYF.

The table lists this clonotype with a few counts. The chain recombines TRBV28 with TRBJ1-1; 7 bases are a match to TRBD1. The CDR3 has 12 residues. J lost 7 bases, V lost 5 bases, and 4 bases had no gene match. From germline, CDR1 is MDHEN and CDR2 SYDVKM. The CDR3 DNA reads TGTGCCAGCAGTAGAGGACAGGATGAAGCTTTCTTT. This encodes CASSRGQDEAFF.

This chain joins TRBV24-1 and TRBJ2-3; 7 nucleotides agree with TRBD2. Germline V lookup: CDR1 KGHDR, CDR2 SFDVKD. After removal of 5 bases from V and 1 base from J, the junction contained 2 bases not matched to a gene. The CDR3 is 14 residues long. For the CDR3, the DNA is TGTGCCACCAGTGTTGGGGGGGGCACAGATACGCAGTATTTT. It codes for CATSVGGGTDTQYF.

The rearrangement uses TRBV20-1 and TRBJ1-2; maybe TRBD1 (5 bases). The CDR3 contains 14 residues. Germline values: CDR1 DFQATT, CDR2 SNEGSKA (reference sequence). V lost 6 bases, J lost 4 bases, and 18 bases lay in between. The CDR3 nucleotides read TGCAGTGCCGCTAAGGGGCAGGGTACCTATGGCTACACCTTC. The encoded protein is CSAAKGQGTYGYTF.

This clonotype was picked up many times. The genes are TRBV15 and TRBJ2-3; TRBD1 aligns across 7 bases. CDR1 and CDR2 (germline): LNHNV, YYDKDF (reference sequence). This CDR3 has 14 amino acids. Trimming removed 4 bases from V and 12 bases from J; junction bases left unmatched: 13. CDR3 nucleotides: TGTGCCACCAGCACCGGACCAGGACAGGATCATCAGTATTTT. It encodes CATSTGPGQDHQYF.

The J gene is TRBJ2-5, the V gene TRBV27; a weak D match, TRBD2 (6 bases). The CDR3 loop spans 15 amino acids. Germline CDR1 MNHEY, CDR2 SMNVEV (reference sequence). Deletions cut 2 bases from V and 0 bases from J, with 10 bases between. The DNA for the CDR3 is TGTGCCAGCAGTTTAGGGGGGTACCACCAAGAGACCCAGTACTTC. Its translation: CASSLGGYHQETQYF.

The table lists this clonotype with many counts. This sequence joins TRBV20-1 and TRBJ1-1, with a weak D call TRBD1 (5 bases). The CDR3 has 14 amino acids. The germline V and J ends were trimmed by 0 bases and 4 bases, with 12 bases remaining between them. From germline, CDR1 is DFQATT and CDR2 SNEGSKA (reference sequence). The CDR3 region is CSARDREGPTEAFF. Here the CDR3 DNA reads TGCAGTGCTAGAGATAGGGAGGGACCCACTGAAGCTTTCTTT.

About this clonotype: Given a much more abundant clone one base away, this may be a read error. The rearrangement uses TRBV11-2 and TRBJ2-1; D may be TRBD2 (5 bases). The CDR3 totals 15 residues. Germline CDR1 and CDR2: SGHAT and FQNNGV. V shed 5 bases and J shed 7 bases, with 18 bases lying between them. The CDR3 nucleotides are TGTGCCAGCAGCCTGGCCGCGGGCCTGAATAATGAGCAGTTCTTC. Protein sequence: CASSLAAGLNNEQFF.

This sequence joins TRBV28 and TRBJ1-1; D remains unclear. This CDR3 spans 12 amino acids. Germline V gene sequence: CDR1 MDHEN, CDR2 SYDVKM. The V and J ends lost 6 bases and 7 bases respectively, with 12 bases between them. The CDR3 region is CASRSLLVEAFF. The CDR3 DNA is TGTGCCAGCAGGTCCCTTTTAGTTGAAGCTTTCTTT.

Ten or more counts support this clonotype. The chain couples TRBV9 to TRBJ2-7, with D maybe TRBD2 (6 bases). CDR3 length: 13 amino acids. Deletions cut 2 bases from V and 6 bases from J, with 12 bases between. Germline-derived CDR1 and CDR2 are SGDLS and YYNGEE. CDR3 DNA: TGTGCCAGCAGCGTCTTAGCGGCCGGCGAGCAGTACTTC. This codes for CASSVLAAGEQYF.

The CDR3 bases are TGTGCCACCAGTGACCCTTCAGTAATCGGGGCCAACGTCCTGACTTTC. Translation gives CATSDPSVIGANVLTF. This chain connects TRBV24-1 to TRBJ2-6, with D unclear. Between the trimmed V and J ends, which lost 4 bases and 4 bases, there was a span of 13 bases. The CDR3 totals 16 residues. Per the germline V gene, CDR1 is KGHDR and CDR2 is SFDVKD.

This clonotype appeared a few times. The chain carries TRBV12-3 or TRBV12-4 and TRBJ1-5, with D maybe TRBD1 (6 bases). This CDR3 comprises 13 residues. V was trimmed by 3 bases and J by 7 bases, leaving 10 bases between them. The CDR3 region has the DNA TGTGCCAGCAGTTTGACAGGAAGGCAGCCCCAGCATTTT. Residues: CASSLTGRQPQHF.

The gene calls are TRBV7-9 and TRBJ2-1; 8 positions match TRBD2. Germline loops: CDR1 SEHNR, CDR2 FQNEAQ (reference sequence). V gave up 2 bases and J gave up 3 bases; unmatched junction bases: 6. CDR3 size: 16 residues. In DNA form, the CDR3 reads TGTGCCAGCAGCTTATTGGCGGGAGGCAACTACAATGAGCAGTTCTTC. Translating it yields CASSLLAGGNYNEQFF.

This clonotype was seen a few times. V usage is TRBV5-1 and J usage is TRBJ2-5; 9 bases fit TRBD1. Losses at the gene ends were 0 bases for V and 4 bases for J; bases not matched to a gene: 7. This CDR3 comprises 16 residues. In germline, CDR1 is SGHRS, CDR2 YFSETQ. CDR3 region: CASSLGLKTGGETQYF. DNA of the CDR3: TGCGCCAGCAGCTTGGGACTCAAGACAGGGGGAGAGACCCAGTACTTC.

CDR3 amino acids: CASSWGSAYNSPLHF. CDR3 nucleotide sequence: TGTGCCAGCAGTTGGGGGAGCGCCTATAATTCACCCCTCCACTTT. V gene TRBV27 combines with J gene TRBJ1-6, with D possibly matching TRBD1 (5 bases). CDR1 is MNHEY, CDR2 SMNVEV, per germline (reference sequence). This CDR3 region has 15 residues. V gave up 4 bases and J gave up 2 bases, with 9 bases separating them.

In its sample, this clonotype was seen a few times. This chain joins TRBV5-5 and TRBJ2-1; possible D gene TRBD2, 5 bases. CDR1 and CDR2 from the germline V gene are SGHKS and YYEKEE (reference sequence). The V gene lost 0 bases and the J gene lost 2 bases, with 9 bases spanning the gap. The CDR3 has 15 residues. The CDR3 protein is CASSLGLAPYNEQFF. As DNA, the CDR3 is TGTGCCAGCAGCTTGGGGTTAGCGCCCTACAATGAGCAGTTCTTC.

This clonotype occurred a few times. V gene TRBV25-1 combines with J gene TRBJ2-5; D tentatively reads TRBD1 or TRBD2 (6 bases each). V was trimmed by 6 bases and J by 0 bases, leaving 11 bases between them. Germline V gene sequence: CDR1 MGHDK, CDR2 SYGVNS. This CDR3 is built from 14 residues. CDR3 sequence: CASSQGGNQETQYF. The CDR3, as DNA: TGTGCCAGCAGCCAAGGGGGGAACCAAGAGACCCAGTACTTC. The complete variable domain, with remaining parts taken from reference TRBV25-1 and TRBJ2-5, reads EADIYQTPRYLVIGTGKKITLECSQTMGHDKMYWYQQDPGMELHLIHYSYGVNSTEKGDLSSESTVSRIRTEHFPLTLESARPSHTSQYLCASSQGGNQETQYFGPGTRLLVL.

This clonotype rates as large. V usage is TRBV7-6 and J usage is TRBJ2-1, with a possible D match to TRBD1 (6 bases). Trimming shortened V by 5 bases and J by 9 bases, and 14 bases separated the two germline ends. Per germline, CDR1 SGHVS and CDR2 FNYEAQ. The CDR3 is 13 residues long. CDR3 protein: CASSPEVGAEQFF. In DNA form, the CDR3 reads TGTGCCAGCAGCCCAGAGGTGGGGGCTGAGCAGTTCTTC.

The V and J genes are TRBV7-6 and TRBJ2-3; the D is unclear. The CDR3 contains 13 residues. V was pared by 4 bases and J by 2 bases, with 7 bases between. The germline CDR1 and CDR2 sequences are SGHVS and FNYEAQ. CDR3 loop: CASSSVYTDTQYF. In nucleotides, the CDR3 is TGTGCCAGCAGCTCCGTCTACACAGATACGCAGTATTTT. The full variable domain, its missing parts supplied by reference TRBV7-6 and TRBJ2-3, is GAGVSQSPRYKVTKRGQDVALRCDPISGHVSLYWYRQALGQGPEFLTYFNYEAQQDKSGLPNDRFSAERPEGSISTLTIQRTEQRDSAMYRCASSSVYTDTQYFGPGTRLTVL.

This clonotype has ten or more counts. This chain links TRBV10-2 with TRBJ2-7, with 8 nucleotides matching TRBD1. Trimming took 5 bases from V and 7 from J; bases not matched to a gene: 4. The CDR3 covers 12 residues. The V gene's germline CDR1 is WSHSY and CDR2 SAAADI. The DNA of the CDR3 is TGCGCCAGCAGTCTCAGGGGGCGGGAGCAGTACTTC. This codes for CASSLRGREQYF.

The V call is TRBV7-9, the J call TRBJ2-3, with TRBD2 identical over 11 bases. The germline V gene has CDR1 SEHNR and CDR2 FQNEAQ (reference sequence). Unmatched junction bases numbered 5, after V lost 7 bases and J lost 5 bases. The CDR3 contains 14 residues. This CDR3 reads CASTLAGGLDTQYF. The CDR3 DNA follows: TGTGCCAGCACCCTAGCGGGAGGTTTAGATACGCAGTATTTT. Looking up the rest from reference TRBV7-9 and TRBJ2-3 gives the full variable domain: DTGVSQNPRHKITKRGQNVTFRCDPISEHNRLYWYRQTLGQGPEFLTYFQNEAQLEKSRLLSDRFSAERPKGSFSTLEIQRTEQGDSAMYLCASTLAGGLDTQYFGPGTRLTVL.

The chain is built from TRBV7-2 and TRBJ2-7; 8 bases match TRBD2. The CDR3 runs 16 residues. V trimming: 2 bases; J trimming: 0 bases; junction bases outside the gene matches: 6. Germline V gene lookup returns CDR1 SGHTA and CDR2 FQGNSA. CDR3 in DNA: TGTGCCAGCAGCTTACGGGCGGGAGGTTTCTCCTACGAGCAGTACTTC. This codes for CASSLRAGGFSYEQYF. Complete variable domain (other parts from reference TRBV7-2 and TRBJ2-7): GAGVSQSPSNKVTEKGKDVELRCDPISGHTALYWYRQSLGQGLEFLIYFQGNSAPDKSGLPSDRFSAERTGGSVSTLTIQRTQQEDSAVYLCASSLRAGGFSYEQYFGPGTRLTVT.

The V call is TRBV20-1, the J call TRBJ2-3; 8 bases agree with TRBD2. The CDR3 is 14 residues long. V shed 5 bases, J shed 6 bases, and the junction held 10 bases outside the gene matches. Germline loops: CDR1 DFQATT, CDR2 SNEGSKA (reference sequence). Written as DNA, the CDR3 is TGCAGTGCTGCCTTAGCGGGAAGGGCGGATACGCAGTATTTT. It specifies CSAALAGRADTQYF.